Listed below are T cell receptor beta chains from one sample, sequenced in a study of blood T cells in healthy people across ages. From the 5' RACE reads, TCRdb called clonotypes with MiXCR, one entry per CDR3 protein. The data hold roughly 1,300,000 distinct CDR3 sequences, with almost 60% observed a single time. The material sequenced was blood. These receptors all come from a man younger than 35 in good health. The CDR3 runs from the conserved cysteine through the conserved F or W. Fields, in order: CDR3 protein, CDR3 DNA, clone size, J gene, V gene, D gene. A D gene is named only where the DNA matches it firmly. A clone size is listed for some rows: how often the clone was seen (once, few, many), or a class if it is expanded.

CDR3: CASSNVLTSGAPNTGELFF
DNA: TGTGCCAGCAGTAACGTTCTGACTAGCGGGGCTCCGAACACCGGGGAGCTGTTTTTT
size: few
J: TRBJ2-2
V: TRBV6-2/TRBV6-3
D: TRBD2

CDR3: CSVEGRTGGYDYGYTF
DNA: TGCAGCGTTGAAGGGAGGACAGGGGGCTACGACTATGGCTACACCTTC
size: few
J: TRBJ1-2
V: TRBV29-1
D: TRBD1

CDR3: CASSLVQGARDIHNEQFF
DNA: TGTGCCAGCAGCTTAGTACAGGGGGCGCGTGATATTCACAATGAGCAGTTCTTC
size: -
J: TRBJ2-1
V: TRBV7-6
D: TRBD1

CDR3: CAIRLGQGPLQETQYF
DNA: TGTGCCATCAGGCTTGGACAGGGACCTCTCCAAGAGACCCAGTACTTC
size: -
J: TRBJ2-5
V: TRBV10-3
D: TRBD1

CDR3: CASSIHGQGTDSPLHF
DNA: TGTGCCAGCAGTATCCACGGCCAAGGGACGGATTCACCCCTCCACTTT
size: once
J: TRBJ1-6
V: TRBV28
D: -

CDR3: CASSSSRDFTDTQYF
DNA: TGTGCCAGCAGTTCAAGCAGGGACTTCACAGATACGCAGTATTTT
size: -
J: TRBJ2-3
V: TRBV12-3/TRBV12-4
D: -

CDR3: CSVVLGGRETQYF
DNA: TGCAGCGTTGTCTTGGGAGGTAGGGAGACCCAGTACTTC
size: few
J: TRBJ2-5
V: TRBV29-1
D: -

CDR3: CAISKVLDEQYF
DNA: TGTGCCATCAGTAAGGTCCTGGACGAGCAGTACTTC
size: -
J: TRBJ2-7
V: TRBV10-3
D: -

CDR3: CSAGRSVFNNQPQHF
DNA: TGCAGTGCCGGCAGATCCGTATTTAACAATCAGCCCCAGCATTTT
size: -
J: TRBJ1-5
V: TRBV20-1
D: -

CDR3: CASSYGPKNIQYF
DNA: TGTGCCAGCAGTTACGGACCCAAAAACATTCAGTACTTC
size: few
J: TRBJ2-4
V: TRBV6-5
D: -

CDR3: CASSVAPFDRDGETQYF
DNA: TGTGCCAGCAGCGTAGCCCCATTCGACAGGGACGGGGAGACCCAGTACTTC
size: -
J: TRBJ2-5
V: TRBV9
D: TRBD1

CDR3: CAISDMMGVQETQYF
DNA: TGTGCCATCAGTGACATGATGGGAGTTCAAGAGACCCAGTACTTC
size: few
J: TRBJ2-5
V: TRBV10-3
D: -

CDR3: CSVVQSTKNEQYF
DNA: TGCAGCGTTGTGCAGTCGACGAAGAACGAGCAGTACTTC
size: -
J: TRBJ2-7
V: TRBV29-1
D: -

CDR3: CSAGGTSLEETQYF
DNA: TGCAGTGCTGGCGGGACTAGCTTAGAAGAGACCCAGTACTTC
size: -
J: TRBJ2-5
V: TRBV20-1
D: TRBD2

CDR3: CATSRARDYGYTF
DNA: TGTGCCACCAGCAGAGCACGAGACTATGGCTACACCTTC
size: few
J: TRBJ1-2
V: TRBV15
D: -

CDR3: CSVERPDSDGYTF
DNA: TGCAGCGTTGAAAGGCCGGACAGCGATGGCTACACCTTC
size: once
J: TRBJ1-2
V: TRBV29-1
D: -

CDR3: CASSYSVPLRQATVGYTF
DNA: TGTGCCAGCAGTTACTCGGTCCCCTTGAGACAGGCAACAGTTGGGTACACTTTC
size: -
J: TRBJ1-2
V: TRBV6-5
D: -

CDR3: CSAGDSNSGSSPLHF
DNA: TGCAGTGCTGGAGATTCGAACAGTGGGTCTTCACCCCTCCACTTT
size: -
J: TRBJ1-6
V: TRBV20-1
D: -

CDR3: CASSGLGGTRETQYF
DNA: TGTGCCAGCAGCGGCCTGGGGGGCACCAGGGAGACCCAGTACTTC
size: -
J: TRBJ2-5
V: TRBV21-1
D: -

CDR3: CGADGRGADTQYF
DNA: TGCGGTGCTGATGGAAGGGGAGCAGATACGCAGTATTTT
size: -
J: TRBJ2-3
V: TRBV20-1
D: -

CDR3: CASSPRQGGEQFF
DNA: TGTGCCAGCAGCCCTCGACAGGGGGGTGAGCAGTTCTTC
size: -
J: TRBJ2-1
V: TRBV7-2
D: TRBD1

CDR3: CSARESGQGGFRAFF
DNA: TGCAGTGCTAGAGAATCCGGACAGGGTGGGTTTCGAGCTTTCTTT
size: -
J: TRBJ1-1
V: TRBV20-1
D: TRBD1

CDR3: CASSLARDRDRSGSYNEQFF
DNA: TGTGCCAGCAGCTTGGCCCGGGACAGGGACCGTAGCGGTTCCTACAATGAGCAGTTCTTC
size: many
J: TRBJ2-1
V: TRBV7-2
D: TRBD1

CDR3: CSADTGPTYNEQFF
DNA: TGCAGTGCTGACACAGGGCCTACCTACAATGAGCAGTTCTTC
size: -
J: TRBJ2-1
V: TRBV20-1
D: -

CDR3: CASSYARRAETQYF
DNA: TGTGCCAGCAGTTACGCGAGACGGGCAGAGACGCAGTATTTT
size: -
J: TRBJ2-3
V: TRBV6-5
D: -

CDR3: CASSLGGTGDYGQYF
DNA: TGCGCCAGCAGCTTGGGAGGGACAGGGGACTACGGGCAGTACTTC
size: -
J: TRBJ2-7
V: TRBV5-1
D: TRBD1